This T cell receptor beta chain was identified during a study of read filtering for tumor transcriptome and immune sequencing. The length of the CDR3 is 14 residues. Germline lookup yields CDR1 SGHDT and CDR2 YYEEEE. Between the trimmed V and J ends, which lost 0 bases and 6 bases, there was a span of 11 bases. Bone marrow was sampled from every patient at the time of active disease. There are many counts of this clonotype. The antigen remains undetermined. From roughly 390 ng of RNA, a library with molecular barcoded alpha/delta and beta/gamma adaptors was made. A single record per CDR3 protein comes from TCRdb applying MiXCR to the reads. This table holds tens of thousands of distinct CDR3 sequences, roughly 13% found once. Study-wide results and limits: Compared with RNA-seq, IR-seq gave much higher clonotype depth and reliability.

The clonotype comes from a donor aged 40 or older with multiple myeloma. The chain couples TRBV5-6 to TRBJ2-3; weak D call: TRBD2 (5 bases). The specimen was a population of CD138-negative cells sorted from bone marrow. CDR3 residues: CASSLGTELDTQYF. CDR3 DNA: TGTGCCAGCAGCTTGGGGACTGAGCTGGATACGCAGTATTTT.